This T cell receptor (beta chain) stems from a study of cytomegalovirus exposure and HLA in healthy donors. The donors were part of the validation cohort of fewer than 150 subjects. That cohort was separate from the first cohort, which comprised under 750 subjects. TCRdb's table, derived via immunoSEQ multiplex PCR, lists solely in-frame clones and lacks some. The sample comprises roughly 250,000 clones, around 91% of which are singletons, and 0.35% to 0.4% rests with the top ten. The V gene's germline CDR1 is MDHEN and CDR2 SYDVKM. Trimming left V 4 bases short and J 5 bases short, with 9 bases between. This CDR3 spans 13 amino acids.

The sequencing input was PBMCs. V usage is TRBV28 and J usage is TRBJ2-1, with D perhaps matching TRBD1 (6 bases). The TCR sequence derives from a woman aged 18-35 years in good health and CMV-seronegative. This chain's CDR3 is CASSSGQNNEQFF. The CDR3 DNA reads as TGTGCCAGCAGTTCGGGACAAAACAATGAGCAGTTCTTC.